The 16 T cell receptor beta chains below all came from one sample that was sequenced in a study of blood T cell repertoires in COVID-19 (dated by TCRdb to the early 2020s). The library was obtained by the immunoSEQ multiplex PCR assay. The source is immuneACCESS, and TCRdb retained only in-frame sequences with V and J called. Part of the clones is not carried over; for the studies checked, unresolved V genes explain less than half of this, and the remainder is unexplained. Present in this sample are about 180,000 clones, 80% of which were seen just once. 6.5% to 8% of the sample is taken by the ten largest. Input material: peripheral blood. These receptors were obtained from a man aged 70 or older with active or convalescent COVID-19.

This chain connects TRBV27 to TRBJ1-4; 8 bases map to TRBD1. The CDR3 is made up of 15 amino acids. Germline loops: CDR1 MNHEY, CDR2 SMNVEV (reference sequence). Trimming at V came to 0 bases and at J to 8 bases, leaving 5 bases not matched to a gene. The CDR3 region is CASSLSGTGNEKLFF. CDR3 nucleotide sequence: TGTGCCAGCAGTTTATCCGGGACAGGAAACGAAAAACTGTTTTTT.

CDR3 coding DNA: TGCGCCAGCAGTGATCGAGGGACTAGCCCAAACGAGCAGTACTTC. Amino acid sequence: CASSDRGTSPNEQYF. The rearrangement links TRBV10-1 to TRBJ2-7, with TRBD2 matching over 9 bases. The CDR3 runs 15 residues. CDR1 and CDR2 from the germline V gene are WNHNN and SYGVQD (reference sequence). Germline trimming cut 3 bases from V and 5 bases from J; bases unmatched to any gene: 8.

The chain joins TRBV7-2 to TRBJ2-7; TRBD2 matches at 9 bases. Germline CDR1 and CDR2: SGHTA and FQGNSA. With V trimmed by 5 bases and J by 0 bases, 14 bases remained unmatched. The CDR3 loop spans 18 amino acids. The CDR3 DNA reads TGTGCCAGCAGCCCCCGAACGTCTAGCGGGGCTTACTCCTACGAGCAGTACTTC. Encoded protein: CASSPRTSSGAYSYEQYF.

The chain uses TRBV15 and TRBJ1-3; D is unclear. Trimming cost V 5 bases and J 0 bases, with 11 bases left between them. This CDR3 region has 15 residues. CDR1 LNHNV and CDR2 YYDKDF come from the germline V gene (reference sequence). CDR3 sequence (DNA): TGTGCCACCAGCCTCGACTTTTACTCTGGAAACACCATATATTTT. This encodes CATSLDFYSGNTIYF.

The rearrangement links TRBV7-6 to TRBJ2-1, with a possible D match to TRBD1 (6 bases). CDR3 size: 17 residues. CDR1 and CDR2 from the germline V gene are SGHVS and FNYEAQ. Trimming took 5 bases from V and 7 from J, leaving 24 bases between them. The DNA of the CDR3 is TGTGCCAGCAGCGCGTCCCGGGACACGGCTCGCCGGAATGAGCAGTTCTTC. As protein: CASSASRDTARRNEQFF.

The chain links TRBV2 to TRBJ2-1, with a tentative D call TRBD1 (6 bases). The CDR3 consists of 16 residues. Deletions cut 2 bases from V and 0 bases from J, with 11 bases between. The germline V gene encodes CDR1 SNHLY and CDR2 FYNNEI. Here the CDR3 DNA reads TGTGCCAGCAGTGAACTGGGCAGGGGCTCCTACAATGAGCAGTTCTTC. The encoded protein is CASSELGRGSYNEQFF.

This clone was seen once. V is TRBV14 and J is TRBJ2-7, with D unclear. CDR1 SGHDN and CDR2 FVKESK come from the germline V gene. The CDR3 has 16 residues. V gave up 9 bases and J gave up 2 bases, with 23 bases separating them. The CDR3 region has the DNA TGTGCCAGAACCTCAAGACTCTTGATCCCTCCCTACGAGCAGTACTTC. This gives the protein CARTSRLLIPPYEQYF.

The chain carries TRBV18 and TRBJ2-3, with 11 nucleotides matching TRBD2. CDR3 size: 15 residues. CDR1 is KGHSH and CDR2 is LQKENI in the germline V gene. V was pared by 3 bases and J by 3 bases, with 2 bases of the junction left unmatched. CDR3 sequence: CASSPTSGATDTQYF. CDR3 nucleotides: TGTGCCAGCTCACCGACTAGCGGGGCGACAGATACGCAGTATTTT.

This clone was observed a few times. The chain combines TRBV25-1 with TRBJ2-3; 7 bases are shared with TRBD2. The CDR3 contains 14 residues. The V gene's germline CDR1 is MGHDK and CDR2 SYGVNS. The ends lost 6 bases at V and 6 bases at J; junction bases unmatched: 9. Here the CDR3 reads CASSRTGGMDTQYF. The CDR3 DNA is TGTGCCAGCAGCCGGACGGGAGGTATGGATACGCAGTATTTT.

This chain uses TRBV6-5 with TRBJ2-7; D not certain. This CDR3 region has 13 residues. Germline CDR1 is MNHEY and CDR2 is SVGAGI. Trimming removed 8 bases from V and 2 bases from J, with 13 bases in between. The CDR3 nucleotides read TGTGCCAGCGTTAGGCAGGCTACCTACGAGCAGTACTTC. It encodes CASVRQATYEQYF.

The chain employs TRBV12-3 or TRBV12-4 and TRBJ1-6, with 7 positions matching TRBD1. V lost 5 bases and J lost 9; bases outside the gene matches: 4. CDR3 length: 13 amino acids. CDR3 DNA sequence: TGTGCCAGCAGTACAGGGGTAGGTTCACCCCTCCACTTT. Residues: CASSTGVGSPLHF.

V usage is TRBV6-6 and J usage is TRBJ2-1; TRBD1 aligns across 10 bases. This CDR3 comprises 16 residues. CDR1 and CDR2 from the germline V gene are MNHNY and SVGAGI (reference sequence). With V trimmed by 6 bases and J by 3 bases, 8 bases remained unmatched. DNA for the CDR3: TGTGCCAGCAGGGGCCCGGGACAGGGGAACTACAATGAGCAGTTCTTC. The encoded protein is CASRGPGQGNYNEQFF.

The rearrangement uses TRBV9 and TRBJ2-3, with TRBD2 identical over 13 bases. The ends lost 0 bases at V and 4 bases at J; junction bases unmatched: 8. This CDR3 comprises 18 residues. From germline, CDR1 is SGDLS and CDR2 YYNGEE. The CDR3 DNA reads as TGTGCCAGCAGCGTAGTGTTCTCTGGACTAGCGGGGGCAGATACGCAGTATTTT. Protein sequence: CASSVVFSGLAGADTQYF.

CDR3: CASSRQGMNTEAFF. The CDR3 DNA is TGCGCCAGCAGTCGACAGGGGATGAACACTGAAGCTTTCTTT. The chain links TRBV10-1 to TRBJ1-1; 8 nucleotides align to TRBD1. Germline V gene sequence: CDR1 WNHNN, CDR2 SYGVQD (reference sequence). The CDR3 is made up of 14 amino acids. The V and J ends lost 5 bases and 0 bases, in that order; junction bases with no gene match: 2.

The chain links TRBV3-1 (or the pseudogene TRBV3-2) to TRBJ1-1, with D unresolved. The V gene's germline CDR1 is LGHDT and CDR2 YNNKEL (reference sequence). The CDR3 has 15 amino acids. The ends were cut back, 0 bases at V and 2 bases at J, with 10 bases in the middle. CDR3 sequence (DNA): TGTGCCAGCAGCCAAGATCTGAGGCATAACACTGAAGCTTTCTTT. As protein: CASSQDLRHNTEAFF.

The V gene is TRBV27, the J gene TRBJ1-1; tentatively, D is TRBD1 (6 bases). The CDR3 consists of 13 residues. Germline CDR1 reads MNHEY; CDR2 reads SMNVEV (reference sequence). V shed 6 bases and J shed 4 bases, with 12 bases lying between them. The CDR3 nucleotides read TGTGCCAGCAGGGACAGACCGAGCACTGAAGCTTTCTTT. Translated, it gives CASRDRPSTEAFF.